This TCR beta chain derives from a study of blood T cell repertoires in COVID-19. Looking at the study overall: The study drew acute and convalescent COVID-19 samples from the United States, Italy and Spain.

Membership in each cohort depended on participant-reported clinical history. Generated by immunoSEQ multiplex PCR, the TCRdb table keeps only in-frame clones and is missing some. The repertoire holds over 350,000 clones, with roughly 89% as singletons. Germline assignment: CDR1 LNHDA and CDR2 SQIVND (reference sequence). Trimming cost V 2 bases and J 4 bases, with 11 bases left between them. This CDR3 spans 14 amino acids. The clonotype was recovered from a woman between 50 and 59 years old who had recovered from COVID-19. This chain links TRBV19 with TRBJ1-1; the D gene is possibly TRBD1 (5 bases). Material: PBMCs or T cells enriched from blood (not recorded which). The CDR3 is CASSIWGLSTEAFF. The CDR3 region has the DNA TGTGCCAGTAGTATATGGGGCTTAAGCACTGAAGCTTTCTTT.